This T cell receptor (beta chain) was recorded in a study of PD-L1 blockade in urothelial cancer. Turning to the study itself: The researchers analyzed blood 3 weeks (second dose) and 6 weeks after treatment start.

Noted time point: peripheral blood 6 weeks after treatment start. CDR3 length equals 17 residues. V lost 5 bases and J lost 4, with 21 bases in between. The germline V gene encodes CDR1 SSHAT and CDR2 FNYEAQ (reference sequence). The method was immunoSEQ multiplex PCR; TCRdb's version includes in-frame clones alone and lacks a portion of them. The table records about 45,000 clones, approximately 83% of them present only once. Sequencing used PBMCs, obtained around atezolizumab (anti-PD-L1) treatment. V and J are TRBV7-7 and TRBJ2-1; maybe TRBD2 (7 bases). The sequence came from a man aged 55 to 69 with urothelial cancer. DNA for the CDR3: TGTGCCAGCAGCCCCCTCCCACGGCGGGGGCCATACAATGAGCAGTTCTTC. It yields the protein CASSPLPRRGPYNEQFF.